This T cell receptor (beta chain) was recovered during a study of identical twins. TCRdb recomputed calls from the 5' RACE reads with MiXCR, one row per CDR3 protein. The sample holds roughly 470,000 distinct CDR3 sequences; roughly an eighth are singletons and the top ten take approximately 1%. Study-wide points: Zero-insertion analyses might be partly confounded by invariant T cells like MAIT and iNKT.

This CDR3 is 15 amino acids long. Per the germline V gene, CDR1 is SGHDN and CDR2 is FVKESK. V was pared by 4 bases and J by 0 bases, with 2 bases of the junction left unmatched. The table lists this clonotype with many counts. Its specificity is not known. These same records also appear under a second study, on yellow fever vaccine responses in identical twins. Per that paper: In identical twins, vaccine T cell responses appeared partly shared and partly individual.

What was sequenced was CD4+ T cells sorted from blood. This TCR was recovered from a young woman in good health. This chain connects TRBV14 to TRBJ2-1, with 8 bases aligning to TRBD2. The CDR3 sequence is CASSLLAGSYNEQFF. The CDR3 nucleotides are TGTGCCAGCAGCCTCCTAGCGGGCTCCTACAATGAGCAGTTCTTC.